The clone carrying this T cell receptor beta chain was recorded once. Germline CDR1 SEHNR, CDR2 FQNEAQ (reference sequence). This CDR3 contains 15 residues. The junction had 5 bases not matched to a gene; V was cut back by 1 base and J by 2 bases. Profiled with immunoSEQ multiplex PCR; TCRdb holds only in-frame clones, not every one. The sample shows about 16,000 clones, roughly 86% of them seen only once. The entry originates in a study of technical replicates of blood from several donors. The chain couples TRBV7-9 to TRBJ2-7; 7 bases line up with TRBD2. What was sequenced was PBMCs. The receptor was isolated from a human donor in good health. The CDR3 protein is CASSLVGAGTYEQYF. Here the CDR3 DNA reads TGTGCCAGCAGCTTAGTGGGAGCGGGGACCTACGAGCAGTACTTC.